The next 9 T cell receptor beta chains were all read from a single sample in a study of cytomegalovirus exposure and HLA in healthy donors. PCR involved 60 Vbeta and 13 Jbeta primers. Measured with immunoSEQ multiplex PCR; TCRdb has only the in-frame clones, and not every one. Of fewer than 100,000 clones in the sample, nearly 80% were seen once. Material for sequencing was PBMCs. The receptors shown here come from a middle-aged woman in good health and CMV-seropositive.

This clone was recorded only once. The rearrangement uses TRBV6-5 and TRBJ2-2, with TRBD1 matching 7 bases. This CDR3 has 13 amino acids. Germline-derived CDR1 and CDR2 are MNHEY and SVGAGI. Losses at the gene ends were 7 bases for V and 5 bases for J; bases not matched to a gene: 4. This CDR3 is CASNDRVTGELFF. DNA of the CDR3: TGTGCCAGCAACGACAGGGTTACCGGGGAGCTGTTTTTT.

V is TRBV28 and J is TRBJ2-7, with 15 bases that match TRBD2. The germline gives CDR1 MDHEN, CDR2 SYDVKM. CDR3 length: 17 residues. The J segment lost 5 bases and the V segment lost 1 base, leaving 6 bases of the junction unmatched. The CDR3 DNA follows: TGTGCCAGCAGTTTATTCGGGACTAGCGGGAGGTTCGACGAGCAGTACTTC. Amino acids: CASSLFGTSGRFDEQYF.

The CDR3 DNA reads as TGTGCCATCAGAACCGGGACAGGGGACGAGCAGTACTTC. Translated: CAIRTGTGDEQYF. The chain is built from TRBV10-3 and TRBJ2-7, with 10 bases identical to TRBD1. Trimming at V came to 6 bases and at J to 5 bases, leaving 4 bases not matched to a gene. The germline V gene has CDR1 ENHRY and CDR2 SYGVKD. This CDR3 has 13 residues.

V usage is TRBV4-1 and J usage is TRBJ1-4; 7 bases align to TRBD1. Unmatched junction bases numbered 7, after V lost 4 bases and J lost 5 bases. Germline V gives CDR1 MGHRA, CDR2 YSYEKL. The CDR3 covers 15 residues. Written as DNA, the CDR3 is TGCGCCAGCAGCCCCGACAGGGATAAAAATGAAAAACTGTTTTTT. This sequence encodes CASSPDRDKNEKLFF.

V is TRBV2 and J is TRBJ1-1; D unclear. This CDR3 contains 12 residues. Germline lookup yields CDR1 SNHLY and CDR2 FYNNEI. V was cut by 6 bases and J by 1 base, with 6 bases left in between. The CDR3 sequence: CASSLRNTEAFF. The CDR3 nucleotides are TGTGCCAGCAGCCTCAGGAACACTGAAGCTTTCTTT.

V and J are TRBV29-1 and TRBJ2-3, with 7 bases identical to TRBD1. Germline CDR1 is SQVTM and CDR2 is ANQGSEA. With V trimmed by 7 bases and J by 5 bases, 12 bases remained unmatched. CDR3 length equals 14 residues. The CDR3 sequence is CSARTGAVGDTQYF. In DNA, the CDR3 is TGCAGCGCCCGTACAGGGGCCGTAGGAGATACGCAGTATTTT.

As concerns this clone: A read error may produce the germline difference seen at one junction end. The chain is built from TRBV5-1 and TRBJ1-3; D unresolved. Germline-derived CDR1 and CDR2 are SGHRS and YFSETQ. This CDR3 spans 15 amino acids. The CDR3 protein is CASSLAYAGGSTIYF. The CDR3 DNA is TGCGCCAGCAGCTTGGCTTACGCGGGCGGAAGCACCATATATTTT.

The rearrangement joins TRBV13 to TRBJ2-3; D gene unclear. Germline V CDR1 and CDR2: PRHDT, FYEKMQ (reference sequence). The CDR3 runs to 15 residues. V lost 2 bases, J lost 1 base, and 10 bases lay in between. The chain's CDR3 is CASSLKDGGTDTQYF. The CDR3 region has the DNA TGTGCCAGCAGCTTAAAAGACGGAGGCACAGATACGCAGTATTTT.

The chain uses TRBV7-9 and TRBJ2-4; unclear D gene. Per germline, CDR1 SEHNR and CDR2 FQNEAQ (reference sequence). Trimming shortened V by 1 base and J by 5 bases, and 15 bases separated the two germline ends. The CDR3 has 16 residues. The DNA for the CDR3 is TGTGCCAGCAGCTTAGAGTCCGGAGACGGAGAAAACATTCAGTACTTC. Protein: CASSLESGDGENIQYF.